Described below is a single T cell receptor (beta chain) sequence and its context. The antigen is not known. These data belong to a study of a mutant IDH1 vaccine in newly diagnosed glioma. Time point given: baseline, week 1 (first vaccination visit). Regarding treatment: pre-vaccination baseline after standard-of-care therapy. Overall study results and limits: Vaccine-induced responses were seen in approximately 93% of patients, spanning several MHC alleles.

Profiled with immunoSEQ multiplex PCR; TCRdb holds only in-frame clones, not every one. The repertoire holds 92,000 or so clones, with roughly 87% as singletons. The germline CDR1 and CDR2 sequences are SGHDT and YYEEEE. There are 14 residues in the CDR3. Trimming cost V 3 bases and J 1 base, with 8 bases left between them. The receptor comes from a man aged 35 to 55 with glioma. Some clones in this sample may be carry-over from other donors' samples. The material sequenced was PBMCs, taken from a glioma patient treated with radiotherapy, temozolomide or both. This rearrangement joins TRBV5-6 to TRBJ1-3, with D uncertain. The CDR3 loop reads CASSSTTSGNTIYF. The CDR3, as DNA: TGTGCCAGCAGCTCAACCACGTCTGGAAACACCATATATTTT.